The source of this TCR beta chain is a study of siplizumab effects on memory and regulatory T cells (dated by TCRdb to about 2019). Study-level background: The effect of the anti-CD2 antibody siplizumab on alloreactive T-cell subsets was examined in allogeneic mixed lymphocyte reactions constructed from human PBMCs.

Sorted unstimulated T cells and proliferating T cells recovered from mixed lymphocyte reactions were subjected to TCRbeta CDR3 sequencing. Fresh whole blood from approximately 11 HLA-typed healthy donors served as the source for isolating PBMCs. To map where alloreactive clones came from, unstimulated CD4+ non-regulatory T cells were FACS-sorted. The CDR3 numbers 15 residues from cysteine through phenylalanine. Only the CDR3 part of the read is kept: 45 bases, read in frame from the first base. V gives up 0 bases and J gives up 5 bases, and the segment between their germline ends measures 14 bases. CDR1 and CDR2 are drawn from the germline V gene: SGDLS, YYNGEE. Here is what the overall study found, with its caveats: In reactions with siplizumab, an average of roughly 70% of mappable alloreactive CD4+ clones were Treg-derived, compared with 26.9% in control reactions. The cumulative frequency of alloreactive sequences traceable to unstimulated CD4+ memory T cells was significantly reduced by siplizumab. For roughly 80-96% of proliferating CD4+ or CD8+ clones, no naive or memory phenotype could be assigned. No functional confirmation was obtained for the suppressive function of proliferating Tregs from siplizumab cultures. Because sequences at frequencies below about 10^-5 were poorly captured, only a minor fraction of alloreactive clones could be mapped back to unstimulated subsets. Greater diversity appeared to be present in unstimulated naive T cells than in memory T cells, and a substantial contribution to the alloresponse seemed to be made by naive cells.

The method was the immunoSEQ multiplex PCR assay. Each sample had roughly 90,000 TCR templates assayed by the deep sequencing platform. Genomic DNA extracted from sorted T cells was used for TCRbeta CDR3 sequencing. In the source study's methods: The R programming language was used for clonal analysis of TCRbeta CDR3 data. Unstimulated samples were compared with post-reaction CFSE-low samples to define alloreactive CD4+ and CD8+ clones. By matching sequences to the repertoires of sorted unstimulated Treg and non-Treg cells, each alloreactive CD4+ clone was assigned a regulatory or non-regulatory origin. TCRdb provides this immuneACCESS table in a form limited to in-frame rearrangements. Some clones are lacking; in checked studies, under half of them reflect an unresolved V gene, and why the rest are absent is not known. V and J calls and clone size are those listed in that table; D and trimming were worked out from the DNA. Within this sample are some 110,000 clones, with roughly 94% of them counted one time only. Of the sample, roughly 1.8% falls within the top ten clones.

Notes on this clone: Its antigen is still unknown. Base quality data are lacking; no much larger clone is found one base away.

The TCR sequence derives from a human donor in good health. What was sequenced was non-Treg CD4+ T cells sorted from blood. Reading the label with the study, this specimen's cell subset or site is: FACS-sorted unstimulated CD4+ non-regulatory T cells. Here the chain combines TRBV9 and TRBJ1-1; the D gene identity is not certain. The CDR3 loop reads CASSVEGFVGTEAFF. In nucleotides, the sequence is TGTGCCAGCAGCGTAGAGGGTTTTGTGGGAACTGAAGCTTTCTTT.